Below are 24 T cell receptor beta chains sequenced from a single sample in a study of Tregs in tolerant kidney transplant recipients. Some clones are missing from TCRdb's copy, which holds only in-frame ones; the method was immunoSEQ multiplex PCR. This repertoire shows tens of thousands of clones, 80% to 95% found once; its top ten account for approximately 0.35%. The sequencing here drew on Tregs from blood, taken before the transplant. The receptors shown here come from a human donor who received a combined kidney and bone marrow transplant.

The gene calls are TRBV21-1 and TRBJ2-5; the D call in the table, TRBD2, was not verified against the DNA. TRBV21-1 is deemed a pseudogene. This CDR3 is 16 amino acids long. Written as DNA, the CDR3 is TGTGCCAGCAGCGATCTAGCGGGGGGGTGGGGAGAGACCCAGTACTTC. Translated: CASSDLAGGWGETQYF.

The chain's CDR3 is CASSLPNRGGGDEQFF. The DNA of the CDR3 is TGCGCCAGCAGCTTGCCAAACAGGGGTGGTGGGGATGAGCAGTTCTTC. This sequence joins TRBV5-1 and TRBJ2-1; TRBD1 agrees at 7 bases. The V and J ends lost 1 base and 8 bases, in that order; junction bases with no gene match: 12. Germline V gene data show CDR1 as SGHRS and CDR2 as YFSETQ. The CDR3 length is 16 residues.

V and J are TRBV28 and TRBJ1-1; no reliable D call. This CDR3 is 12 amino acids long. Looked up from germline, CDR1 is MDHEN and CDR2 is SYDVKM. V was cut by 8 bases and J by 0 bases, with 7 bases left in between. This CDR3 reads CASFGMNTEAFF. CDR3 sequence (DNA): TGTGCCAGCTTCGGCATGAACACTGAAGCTTTCTTT. Using reference TRBV28 and TRBJ1-1 for the parts outside the CDR3, the full variable domain is DVKVTQSSRYLVKRTGEKVFLECVQDMDHENMFWYRQDPGLGLRLIYFSYDVKMKEKGDIPEGYSVSREKKERFSLILESASTNQTSMYLCASFGMNTEAFFGQGTRLTVV.

The rearrangement joins TRBV6-6 to TRBJ2-4, with TRBD2 matching over 8 bases. This CDR3 comprises 11 residues. The J segment lost 15 bases and the V segment lost 6 bases, leaving 7 bases of the junction unmatched. The germline V gene has CDR1 MNHNY and CDR2 SVGAGI (reference sequence). CDR3 DNA: TGTGCCAGCAGCTCCGGACTAGCCGCGTACTTC. This codes for CASSSGLAAYF.

This chain uses TRBV7-6 with TRBJ1-1; D is uncertain. Trimming cost V 5 bases and J 1 base, with 17 bases left between them. This CDR3 has 16 residues. Germline V gene sequence: CDR1 SGHVS, CDR2 FNYEAQ. The CDR3 nucleotides are TGTGCCAGCAGCGCCCTAGCCGGCGGGAGGAACACTGAAGCTTTCTTT. It codes for CASSALAGGRNTEAFF.

The chain carries TRBV5-4 and TRBJ1-2; no reliable D call. The V end was cut by 3 bases, the J end by 5 bases, with 20 bases between. Germline V gives CDR1 SGHNT, CDR2 YYREEE (reference sequence). This CDR3 contains 16 residues. The CDR3 nucleotides read TGTGCCAGCAGCTCACCAGGAGAGCTAAGCGTTTATGGCTACACCTTC. Translating it yields CASSSPGELSVYGYTF.

V is TRBV7-9 and J is TRBJ2-1, with D possibly being TRBD1 (6 bases). Trimming took off 2 bases at V and 9 bases at J, with 11 bases between the two ends. Germline V gene sequence: CDR1 SEHNR, CDR2 FQNEAQ (reference sequence). This CDR3 is built from 13 residues. CDR3 DNA: TGTGCCAGCAGCTTACGACAGGAGAGTGAGCAGTTCTTC. Translated: CASSLRQESEQFF.

The chain couples TRBV5-6 to TRBJ1-2; 9 positions match TRBD1. The V and J ends lost 0 bases and 9 bases, in that order; junction bases with no gene match: 15. The CDR3 runs 17 residues. Germline V gives CDR1 SGHDT, CDR2 YYEEEE. The CDR3 sequence: CASSLATGGQGSISYTF. CDR3 nucleotides: TGTGCCAGCAGCTTGGCCACAGGGGGACAGGGTAGTATCAGCTACACCTTC.

This chain links TRBV9 with TRBJ2-3, with TRBD2 identical over 12 bases. CDR1 and CDR2 (germline): SGDLS, YYNGEE. V shed 0 bases, J shed 1 base, and the junction held 3 bases outside the gene matches. The CDR3 has 17 residues. The CDR3 coding sequence is TGTGCCAGCAGCGTAGGCAGGACTAGCGGGGGCACAGATACGCAGTATTTT. Its protein product is CASSVGRTSGGTDTQYF.

The CDR3 DNA reads as TGTGCCAGCAGCTACGGGACAGGGGGCGCAGGCGGGGAGCTGTTTTTT. Translated, it gives CASSYGTGGAGGELFF. V and J are TRBV5-6 and TRBJ2-2, with TRBD1 matching over 12 bases. CDR1 is SGHDT and CDR2 is YYEEEE in the germline V gene. After removal of 3 bases from V and 7 bases from J, the junction contained 7 bases not matched to a gene. The CDR3 spans 16 residues.

This clone appeared once. This chain links TRBV6-5 with TRBJ2-7; D is ambiguous. V shed 1 base and J shed 4 bases, with 8 bases lying between them. The CDR3 spans 13 residues. Germline CDR1 MNHEY, CDR2 SVGAGI. The CDR3: CASSYYSEYEQYF. The DNA for the CDR3 is TGTGCCAGCAGTTACTATTCCGAATACGAGCAGTACTTC.

The rearrangement uses TRBV27 and TRBJ2-1, with D perhaps being TRBD1 or TRBD2 (5 bases each). The V end was cut by 7 bases, the J end by 7 bases, with 20 bases between. This CDR3 has 15 residues. The germline V gene has CDR1 MNHEY and CDR2 SMNVEV (reference sequence). The CDR3 nucleotides read TGTGCCAGCACCAAAGGACTTTTTGGGGCGAATGAGCAGTTCTTC. It is translated as CASTKGLFGANEQFF.

The table lists this clone with a count of one. V is TRBV7-5 and J is TRBJ1-1. TRBV7-5 is a documented pseudogene. The CDR3 extends over 16 amino acids. CDR3 coding DNA: TGTGCCAGAAGCTCCACCGGCCGGGGGTTGAACACTGAAGCTTTCTTT. Protein sequence: CARSSTGRGLNTEAFF.

This chain uses TRBV6-4 with TRBJ2-7; D may be TRBD1 (5 bases). Germline CDR1 reads MRHNA; CDR2 reads SNTAGT. The V and J ends lost 6 bases and 2 bases respectively, with 26 bases between them. The CDR3 covers 18 residues. This CDR3 is CASRTEVIILLGTYEQYF. The CDR3 nucleotides read TGTGCCAGCAGGACAGAGGTCATCATCTTGCTTGGAACCTACGAGCAGTACTTC.

The chain employs TRBV18 and TRBJ1-5, with D uncertain. Trimming removed 2 bases at V and 0 bases at J, with 11 bases between. In germline, CDR1 is KGHSH, CDR2 LQKENI. The CDR3 loop spans 16 amino acids. This CDR3 reads CASSPSLIYSNQPQHF. The CDR3 DNA is TGTGCCAGCTCACCATCCCTGATATATAGCAATCAGCCCCAGCATTTT.

The chain has TRBV6-1 and TRBJ1-5; 10 bases map to TRBD1. Trimming cost V 1 base and J 3 bases; bases outside gene matches: 6. This CDR3 contains 17 residues. Germline V gives CDR1 MNHNS, CDR2 SASEGT. CDR3: CASSEEGTGAFNQPQHF. CDR3 coding DNA: TGTGCCAGCAGTGAAGAGGGGACAGGGGCGTTCAATCAGCCCCAGCATTTT.

The chain uses TRBV27 and TRBJ2-3; the D gene is possibly TRBD1 (6 bases). The V end lost 6 bases, the J end lost 3 bases, and 13 bases lay between the germline ends. The CDR3 spans 14 residues. Germline lookup yields CDR1 MNHEY and CDR2 SMNVEV (reference sequence). The CDR3 nucleotides are TGTGCCAGCAGGACAGGAGATGGTACAGATACGCAGTATTTT. As protein: CASRTGDGTDTQYF.

With respect to this clone: The junction and the germline gene differ at one end; a read error may be behind it. The V call is TRBV7-3, the J call TRBJ2-2; perhaps TRBD1 as D (6 bases). The CDR3 covers 18 residues. CDR1 is SGHTA, CDR2 FQGTGA, per germline. CDR3 DNA sequence: TGTGCCGGCAGCTTAGGGCCAACGGACAGTTCGAACACCGGGGAGCTGTTTTTT. Amino acid sequence: CAGSLGPTDSSNTGELFF.

V and J are TRBV6-1 and TRBJ1-1; 9 nucleotides line up with TRBD1. V dropped 7 bases and J dropped 2; count of bases not matched to a gene: 5. The CDR3 totals 14 residues. The V gene's germline CDR1 is MNHNS and CDR2 SASEGT. CDR3 region: CASILTGGNTEAFF. The CDR3 DNA sequence: TGTGCCAGCATCCTGACAGGGGGTAACACTGAAGCTTTCTTT.

The chain employs TRBV7-2 and TRBJ2-7, with TRBD1 as a possible D gene (5 bases). CDR3 length equals 12 residues. Per germline, CDR1 SGHTA and CDR2 FQGNSA. Trimming removed 3 bases from V and 3 bases from J, with 6 bases in between. Written as DNA, the CDR3 is TGTGCCAGCAGCTTGGACAACTACGAGCAGTACTTC. Its translation is CASSLDNYEQYF.

The gene calls are TRBV30 and TRBJ2-3; D gene ambiguous. Per germline, CDR1 GTSNPN and CDR2 SVGIG (reference sequence). V lost 0 bases, J lost 0 bases, and 13 bases lay in between. CDR3 length: 16 residues. CDR3 loop: CAWSVGTDSSTDTQYF. The DNA for the CDR3 is TGTGCCTGGAGTGTGGGAACAGATTCTAGCACAGATACGCAGTATTTT.

Only a few counts were recorded for this clone. This rearrangement joins TRBV29-1 to TRBJ2-2, with D unclear. Germline values: CDR1 SQVTM, CDR2 ANQGSEA. Trimming took 6 bases from V and 2 from J, leaving 13 bases between them. The CDR3 totals 14 residues. The CDR3 loop reads CSVLSGKNTGELFF. The CDR3 DNA reads TGCAGCGTGCTATCAGGAAAAAACACCGGGGAGCTGTTTTTT.

The chain is built from TRBV6-1 and TRBJ2-1, with TRBD1 matching over 8 bases. The CDR3 consists of 15 residues. The germline CDR1 and CDR2 sequences are MNHNS and SASEGT. V lost 7 bases, J lost 8 bases, and 13 bases stayed unmatched. This chain's CDR3 is CASIRTGGTFDEQFF. CDR3 nucleotide sequence: TGTGCCAGCATTCGAACAGGGGGGACCTTCGATGAGCAGTTCTTC.

Only one count was recorded for this clone. This chain connects TRBV5-1 to TRBJ2-5, with D tentatively TRBD1 (6 bases). The CDR3 is 14 residues long. CDR1 and CDR2 (germline): SGHRS, YFSETQ. Trimming left V 5 bases short and J 1 base short, with 12 bases between. The DNA of the CDR3 is TGCGCCAGCAGTCGGGACACTATCCAAGAGACCCAGTACTTC. Encoded protein: CASSRDTIQETQYF. The variable domain in full, with the rest retrieved from reference TRBV5-1 and TRBJ2-5, is KAGVTQTPRYLIKTRGQQVTLSCSPISGHRSVSWYQQTPGQGLQFLFEYFSETQRNKGNFPGRFSGRQFSNSRSEMNVSTLELGDSALYLCASSRDTIQETQYFGPGTRLLVL.